The source of this TCR beta chain is a study of Graves' ophthalmopathy and Graves' hyperthyroidism. Study-wide points: Most expanded clonotypes from thyroid (those above 0.001 frequency) were also found in blood.

Enrollment excluded any patients with other autoimmune diseases, uncontrolled infections, pregnancy or lactation. Clinical symptoms, serum thyroxine, TRAb, thyroid ultrasound and orbital computed tomography were relied on for diagnosis. V was trimmed by 5 bases and J by 7 bases, leaving 20 bases between them. This CDR3 contains 14 residues. The germline gives CDR1 DFQATT, CDR2 SNEGSKA (reference sequence). This clonotype has ten or more counts. The target antigen is unknown. Amplified material comprised TCR beta CDR3 regions derived from RNA transcripts. A first-round RT-PCR used HTBI primers, followed by a second-round multiplex PCR. Via MiXCR, TCRdb re-called the multiplex PCR reads, giving one row per CDR3 protein. Of 300,000 to 500,000 distinct CDR3 sequences in the sample, 15% to 19% were seen once.

The sample was peripheral blood. This clonotype originated in a woman aged 18-35 years with stable Graves' hyperthyroidism. This chain uses TRBV20-1 with TRBJ1-1; tentative D call: TRBD1 (6 bases). CDR3 bases: TGCAGTGCTCCCAAGGGGGTGGGGGTGAGTGAAGCTTTCTTT. It encodes CSAPKGVGVSEAFF.